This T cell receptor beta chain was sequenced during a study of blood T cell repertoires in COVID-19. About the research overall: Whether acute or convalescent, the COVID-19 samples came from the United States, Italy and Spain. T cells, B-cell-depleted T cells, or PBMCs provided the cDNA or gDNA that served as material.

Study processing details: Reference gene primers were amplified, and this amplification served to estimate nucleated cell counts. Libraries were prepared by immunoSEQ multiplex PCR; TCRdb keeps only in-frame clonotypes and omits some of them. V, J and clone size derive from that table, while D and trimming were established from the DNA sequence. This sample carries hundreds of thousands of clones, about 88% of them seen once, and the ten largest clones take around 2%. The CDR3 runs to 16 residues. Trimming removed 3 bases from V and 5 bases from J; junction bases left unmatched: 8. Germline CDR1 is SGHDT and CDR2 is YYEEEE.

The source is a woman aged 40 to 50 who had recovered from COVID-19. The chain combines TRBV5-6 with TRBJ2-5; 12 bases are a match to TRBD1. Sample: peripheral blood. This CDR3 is CASSSRGTGGRETQYF. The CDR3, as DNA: TGTGCCAGCAGCTCTCGTGGGACAGGGGGCCGGGAGACCCAGTACTTC.